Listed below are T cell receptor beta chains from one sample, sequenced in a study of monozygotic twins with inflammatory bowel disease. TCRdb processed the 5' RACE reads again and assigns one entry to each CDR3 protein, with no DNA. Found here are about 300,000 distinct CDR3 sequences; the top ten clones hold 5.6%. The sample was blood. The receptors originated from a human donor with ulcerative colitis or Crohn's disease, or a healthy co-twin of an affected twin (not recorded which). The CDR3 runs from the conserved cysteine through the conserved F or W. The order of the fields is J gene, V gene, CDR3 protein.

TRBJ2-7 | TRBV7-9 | CASRPGQVQEQYF
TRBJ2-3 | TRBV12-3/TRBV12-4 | CASSSTGGADTQYF
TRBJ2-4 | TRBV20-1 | CSVSPRLPPPIQYF
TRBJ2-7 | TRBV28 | CASSTRTPGEQYF
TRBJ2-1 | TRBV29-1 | CSASGGSLNYNEQFF
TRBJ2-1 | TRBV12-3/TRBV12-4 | CASTGTAYNEQFF
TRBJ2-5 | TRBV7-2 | CASSPMGARGRRTQYF
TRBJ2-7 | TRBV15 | CATSRERRGYYEQYF
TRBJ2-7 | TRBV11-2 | CASSFAGTSGSSYEQYF
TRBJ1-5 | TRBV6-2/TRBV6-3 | CASSPTQAFWQPQHF
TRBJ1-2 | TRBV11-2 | CASSLGPGTGTGRGYTF
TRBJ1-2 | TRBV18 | CASSPRRDNYGYTF
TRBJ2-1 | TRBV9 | CASSVRQGPYNEQFF
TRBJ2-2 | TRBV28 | CASSLFEGVTGELFF
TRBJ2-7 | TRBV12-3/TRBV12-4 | CASALAGTAPYF
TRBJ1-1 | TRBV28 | CASRDDDRWNTEAFF
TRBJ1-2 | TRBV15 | CATSRDSSQGPVHGYTF
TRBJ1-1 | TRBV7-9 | CASSLEGNENTEAFF
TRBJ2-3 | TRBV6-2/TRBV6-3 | CASSPGSGSTDTQYF
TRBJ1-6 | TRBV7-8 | CASSSGQGWNSPLHF
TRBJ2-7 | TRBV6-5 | CASSYSKWGGVGYEQYF
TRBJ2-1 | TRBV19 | CASRGGAPPYNEQFF
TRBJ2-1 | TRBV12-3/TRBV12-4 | CASRPLAGVRNEQFF
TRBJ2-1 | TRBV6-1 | CASSDRVLGREQFF
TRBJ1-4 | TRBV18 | CASSSGIATNEKLFF
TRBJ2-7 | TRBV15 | CATSRDAGIGYEQYF
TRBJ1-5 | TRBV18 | CASSPNRQELFQPQHF
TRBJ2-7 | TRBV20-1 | CSAEISDYVNEQYF
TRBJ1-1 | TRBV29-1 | CSVTGVLGNTEAFF
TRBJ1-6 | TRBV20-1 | CSARTPDRARHSPLHF
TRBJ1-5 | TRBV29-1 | CSAGQENQPQHF
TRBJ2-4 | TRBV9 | CASSVGAGGANIQYF
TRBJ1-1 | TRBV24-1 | CATSDSTGGGWAFF
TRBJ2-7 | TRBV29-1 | CSVEKLAGGGEQYF
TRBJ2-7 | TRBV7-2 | CASSFDRYSYEQYF
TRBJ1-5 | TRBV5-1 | CASSPTGEVWQPQHF
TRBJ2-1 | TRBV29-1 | CSVGYLAHNEQFF
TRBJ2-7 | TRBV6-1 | CASGGQGTNEQYF
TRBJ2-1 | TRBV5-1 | CASSQLPGQGNNEQFF
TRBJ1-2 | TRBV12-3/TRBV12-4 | CASSTLGQGGHGYTF
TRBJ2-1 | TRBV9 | CASSRVGDSQWEQFF
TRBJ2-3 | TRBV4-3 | CASSQDILAGEDTQYF
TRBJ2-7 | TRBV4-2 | CASSQVLLGSPEQYF
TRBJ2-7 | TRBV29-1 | CSVPLAGEGGEQYF
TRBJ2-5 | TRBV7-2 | CASSFSRDMRGETQYF
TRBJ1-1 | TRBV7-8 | CASSPRGGNTEAFF